The 21 T cell receptor beta chains in this list originate from one sample, sequenced in a study of shared clonotypes between healthy human individuals. Repertoires were generated with immunoSEQ multiplex PCR, while TCRdb's copy carries only in-frame clones and drops some. Among some 1,400,000 clones, over 95% were seen once, and the ten largest hold about 1%. The sequencing input was naive CD4+ T cells sorted from blood. Stated subset: CD45RA+ positively selected. These receptors all come from a man aged 25-45 years in good health.

The genes are TRBV27 and TRBJ2-2, with no clear D. Deletions cut 2 bases from V and 3 bases from J, with 10 bases between. There are 15 residues in the CDR3. Germline loops: CDR1 MNHEY, CDR2 SMNVEV (reference sequence). The DNA for the CDR3 is TGTGCCAGCAGTTTAACCGCCTACGACACCGGGGAGCTGTTTTTT. This translates into CASSLTAYDTGELFF.

This chain uses TRBV7-8 with TRBJ2-1; the D is unclear. Germline-derived CDR1 and CDR2 are SGHVS and FQNEAQ. The length of the CDR3 is 15 residues. Trimming took off 5 bases at V and 6 bases at J, with 17 bases between the two ends. CDR3 region: CASSLVLALGNEQFF. In DNA, the CDR3 is TGTGCCAGCAGCCTAGTTCTTGCGCTCGGCAATGAGCAGTTCTTC.

The chain uses TRBV2 and TRBJ2-7; TRBD1 might be the D (5 bases). The CDR3 has 15 amino acids. Trimming stripped 6 bases from V and 4 bases from J, with 19 bases between. From germline, CDR1 is SNHLY and CDR2 FYNNEI. In DNA form, the CDR3 reads TGTGCCAGCAGCGTAGGAACAGGATCTGTGTACGAGCAGTACTTC. Translated, it gives CASSVGTGSVYEQYF.

CDR3 DNA: TGTGCCAGCAGCGTAGCTTGGACTAGCGGGGCAGATACGCAGTATTTT. Translated: CASSVAWTSGADTQYF. The chain is built from TRBV9 and TRBJ2-3; 12 nucleotides agree with TRBD2. Germline V gene lookup returns CDR1 SGDLS and CDR2 YYNGEE. This CDR3 has 16 residues. V lost 0 bases and J lost 4; bases outside the gene matches: 3.

The chain uses TRBV27 and TRBJ2-4; maybe TRBD2 (6 bases). This CDR3 region has 14 residues. Germline assignment: CDR1 MNHEY and CDR2 SMNVEV (reference sequence). V was trimmed by 6 bases and J by 0 bases, leaving 9 bases between them. The CDR3 nucleotides read TGTGCCAGCAGCGGGGGACTAGCCAAAAACATTCAGTACTTC. Translating gives CASSGGLAKNIQYF.

The V call is TRBV9, the J call TRBJ2-7, with a possible D match to TRBD1 (6 bases). Between the trimmed V and J ends, which lost 4 bases and 2 bases, there was a span of 16 bases. Germline CDR1 reads SGDLS; CDR2 reads YYNGEE. CDR3 length: 15 residues. The CDR3 DNA reads as TGTGCCAGCAGCCCGCAGGGGCAGTCAACCTACGAGCAGTACTTC. Translating gives CASSPQGQSTYEQYF. The variable domain in full, completed from reference TRBV9 and TRBJ2-7, reads DSGVTQTPKHLITATGQRVTLRCSPRSGDLSVYWYQQSLDQGLQFLIQYYNGEERAKGNILERFSAQQFPDLHSELNLSSLELGDSALYFCASSPQGQSTYEQYFGPGTRLTVT.

This CDR3 is CAWSDGFNQPQHF. For the CDR3, the DNA is TGTGCCTGGAGTGATGGGTTCAATCAGCCCCAGCATTTT. The genes are TRBV30 and TRBJ1-5; D unclear. Trimming stripped 1 base from V and 3 bases from J, with 7 bases between. CDR3 length equals 13 residues. From germline, CDR1 is GTSNPN and CDR2 SVGIG (reference sequence).

CDR3 in DNA: TGTGCCAGCAGTAGAGGGGGGGACTATGGCTACACCTTC. Translating gives CASSRGGDYGYTF. V is TRBV6-5 and J is TRBJ1-2, with TRBD1 as a possible D gene (6 bases). CDR3 length: 13 residues. V was clipped by 5 bases and J by 3 bases, with 10 bases between them. Germline CDR1 reads MNHEY; CDR2 reads SVGAGI.

This clone was recorded once. This chain uses TRBV19 with TRBJ2-7, with 8 bases aligning to TRBD1. There are 14 residues in the CDR3. Germline loops: CDR1 LNHDA, CDR2 SQIVND (reference sequence). Trimming removed 6 bases from V and 5 bases from J; junction bases left unmatched: 9. The CDR3 reads CASSNDRTGNEQYF. Here the CDR3 DNA reads TGTGCCAGTAGCAACGACCGGACAGGGAACGAGCAGTACTTC.

In its sample, this clone was seen a few times. This chain connects TRBV5-1 to TRBJ1-1; 9 nucleotides agree with TRBD1. Looked up from germline, CDR1 is SGHRS and CDR2 is YFSETQ. V shed 2 bases, J shed 0 bases, and the junction held 5 bases outside the gene matches. CDR3 size: 16 residues. CDR3 region: CASSFTGGVMNTEAFF. CDR3 in DNA: TGCGCCAGCAGCTTTACAGGGGGCGTAATGAACACTGAAGCTTTCTTT.

The J gene is TRBJ2-5, the V gene TRBV28; 8 nucleotides match TRBD2. The CDR3 is 15 residues long. Germline V lookup: CDR1 MDHEN, CDR2 SYDVKM. V was pared by 4 bases and J by 1 base, with 5 bases of the junction left unmatched. The CDR3 here is CASSSGGTSQETQYF. In nucleotides, the CDR3 is TGTGCCAGCAGTTCCGGGGGGACTAGCCAAGAGACCCAGTACTTC.

V and J are TRBV10-3 and TRBJ2-2; the match to TRBD1 covers 7 bases. The germline gives CDR1 ENHRY, CDR2 SYGVKD. This CDR3 comprises 14 residues. With V trimmed by 5 bases and J by 3 bases, 3 bases remained unmatched. CDR3 residues: CAISTGTDTGELFF. The CDR3 DNA follows: TGTGCCATCAGTACCGGGACAGACACCGGGGAGCTGTTTTTT.

V gene TRBV5-4 combines with J gene TRBJ2-2; 11 bases map to TRBD1. The germline CDR1 and CDR2 sequences are SGHNT and YYREEE (reference sequence). The V segment lost 4 bases and the J segment 5 bases; nucleotides outside the gene matches: 4. The CDR3 has 15 amino acids. The CDR3 loop reads CASSAGQGATGELFF. In nucleotides, the CDR3 is TGTGCCAGCAGCGCCGGACAGGGGGCGACCGGGGAGCTGTTTTTT.

This rearrangement joins TRBV5-1 to TRBJ2-5; D might be TRBD1 (5 bases). The CDR3 extends over 14 amino acids. V was cut by 0 bases and J by 7 bases, with 13 bases left in between. From germline, CDR1 is SGHRS and CDR2 YFSETQ. DNA for the CDR3: TGCGCCAGCAGCTTGGAGCTTGGGGCAGGGACCCAGTACTTC. Translating it yields CASSLELGAGTQYF.

The genes are TRBV6-1 and TRBJ2-5; D gene ambiguous. The DNA end is a closer match to TRBJ2-7, so the J assignment may be wrong. This CDR3 has 14 amino acids. Germline CDR1 and CDR2: MNHNS and SASEGT. The CDR3 DNA sequence: TGTGCCAGCAGTATTATGCCGATCTCCTACGAGCAGTACTTC. Its translation is CASSIMPISYEQYF.

The rearrangement uses TRBV10-3 and TRBJ2-5; TRBD2 aligns across 13 bases. The V segment lost 5 bases and the J segment 3 bases; nucleotides outside the gene matches: 3. This CDR3 has 15 amino acids. Germline assignment: CDR1 ENHRY and CDR2 SYGVKD. CDR3 nucleotide sequence: TGTGCCATCAGTAAAGGGACTAGCGGGAAAGAGACCCAGTACTTC. This gives the protein CAISKGTSGKETQYF.

V usage is TRBV28 and J usage is TRBJ2-4, with D perhaps assigned TRBD1 or TRBD2 (5 bases each). V was pared by 6 bases and J by 6 bases, with 24 bases between. The CDR3 consists of 17 residues. In germline, CDR1 is MDHEN, CDR2 SYDVKM. CDR3 sequence (DNA): TGTGCCAGCAGGGCACGCGAGGGGCCCCGCTTTTCAAACATTCAGTACTTC. This encodes CASRAREGPRFSNIQYF.

A note on this clone: This CDR3 is also generated by other DNA sequences in the sample. The chain recombines TRBV6-5 with TRBJ2-3, with a weak D call TRBD2 (6 bases). Germline assignment: CDR1 MNHEY and CDR2 SVGAGI. There are 13 residues in the CDR3. The V end lost 5 bases, the J end lost 6 bases, and 12 bases lay between the germline ends. The CDR3 spells CASSQAGTDTQYF. The DNA of the CDR3 is TGTGCCAGCAGTCAGGCGGGAACGGATACGCAGTATTTT.

The genes are TRBV19 and TRBJ1-5; tentatively, D is TRBD1 (5 bases). Deletions cut 3 bases from V and 1 base from J, with 10 bases between. The length of the CDR3 is 15 residues. CDR1 LNHDA and CDR2 SQIVND come from the germline V gene (reference sequence). The CDR3 here is CASSISGNSNQPQHF. The CDR3 region has the DNA TGTGCCAGTAGTATTTCAGGGAACAGCAATCAGCCCCAGCATTTT.

In its sample, this clone was seen once. This chain links TRBV9 with TRBJ2-2; D unclear. The CDR3 is 17 residues long. The germline gives CDR1 SGDLS, CDR2 YYNGEE. The V and J ends lost 0 bases and 1 base respectively, with 13 bases between them. The CDR3 here is CASSVVGQALNTGELFF. CDR3 nucleotides: TGTGCCAGCAGCGTAGTTGGCCAGGCCTTGAACACCGGGGAGCTGTTTTTT. The full variable domain, rest sourced from reference TRBV9 and TRBJ2-2, is DSGVTQTPKHLITATGQRVTLRCSPRSGDLSVYWYQQSLDQGLQFLIQYYNGEERAKGNILERFSAQQFPDLHSELNLSSLELGDSALYFCASSVVGQALNTGELFFGEGSRLTVL.

The V and J genes are TRBV10-3 and TRBJ2-7, with D possibly matching TRBD2 (7 bases). Germline assignment: CDR1 ENHRY and CDR2 SYGVKD. Trimming stripped 6 bases from V and 0 bases from J, with 18 bases between. This CDR3 contains 16 residues. The CDR3 nucleotides read TGTGCCATCAGGGCCCAGGCGGGGGCCAGCTCCTACGAGCAGTACTTC. Residues: CAIRAQAGASSYEQYF.